This note documents a single T cell receptor (beta chain) sequence. Unique molecular identifier tags were affixed to discrete cDNA molecules. TCRdb called the 5' RACE reads again in MiXCR, with one record for every CDR3 protein. The table lists 100,000 to 130,000 distinct CDR3 sequences, around 10% of them singletons. The CDR3 is 16 residues long. Germline values: CDR1 SNHLY, CDR2 FYNNEI. V shed 4 bases and J shed 4 bases, with 18 bases lying between them. The data stem from a study of early T cells in non-severe SARS-CoV-2 infection. The chain has TRBV2 and TRBJ2-3; the D gene is possibly TRBD2 (6 bases). The clonotype originates from an adult who was a healthcare worker with PCR-confirmed SARS-CoV-2 infection or an uninfected control (not recorded which). The sample consisted of whole blood. The CDR3 DNA reads as TGTGCCAGCAGTGTAGCGGACCCTCTTTGGTCAGATACGCAGTATTTT. Protein sequence: CASSVADPLWSDTQYF.